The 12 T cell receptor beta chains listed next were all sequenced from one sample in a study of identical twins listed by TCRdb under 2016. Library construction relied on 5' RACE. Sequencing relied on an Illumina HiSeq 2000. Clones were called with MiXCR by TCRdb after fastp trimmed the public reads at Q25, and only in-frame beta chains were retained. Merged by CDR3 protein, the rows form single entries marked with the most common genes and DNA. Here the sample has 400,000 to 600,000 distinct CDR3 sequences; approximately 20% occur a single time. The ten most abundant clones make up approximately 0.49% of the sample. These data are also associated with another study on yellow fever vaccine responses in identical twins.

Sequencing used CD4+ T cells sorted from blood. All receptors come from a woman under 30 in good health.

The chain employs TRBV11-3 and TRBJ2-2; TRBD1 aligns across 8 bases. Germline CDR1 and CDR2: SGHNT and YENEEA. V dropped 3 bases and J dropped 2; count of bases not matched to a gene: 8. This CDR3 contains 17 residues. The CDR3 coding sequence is TGTGCCAGCAGCTTCAGCACCGGGACAGGAAACACCGGGGAGCTGTTTTTT. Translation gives CASSFSTGTGNTGELFF.

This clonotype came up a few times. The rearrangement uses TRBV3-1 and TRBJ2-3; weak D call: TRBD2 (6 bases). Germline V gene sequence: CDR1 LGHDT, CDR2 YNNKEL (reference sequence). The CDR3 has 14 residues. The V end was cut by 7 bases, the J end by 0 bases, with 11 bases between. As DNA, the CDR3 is TGTGCCAGCACTTTGGCGGGGAGCACAGATACGCAGTATTTT. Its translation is CASTLAGSTDTQYF.

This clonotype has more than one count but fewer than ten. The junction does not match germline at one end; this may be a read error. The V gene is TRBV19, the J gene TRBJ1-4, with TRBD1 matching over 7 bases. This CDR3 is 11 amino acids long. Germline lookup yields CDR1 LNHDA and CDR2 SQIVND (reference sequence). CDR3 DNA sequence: TGTGCCAGTAGTATCCACGGGACAGTGGTTTTT. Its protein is CASSIHGTVVF.

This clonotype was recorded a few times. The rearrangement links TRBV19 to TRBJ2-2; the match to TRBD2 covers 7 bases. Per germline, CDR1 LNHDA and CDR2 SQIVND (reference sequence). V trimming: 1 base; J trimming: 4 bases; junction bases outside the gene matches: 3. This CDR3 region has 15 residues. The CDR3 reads CASSIGTGGTGELFF. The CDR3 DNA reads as TGTGCCAGTAGTATAGGAACGGGAGGCACCGGGGAGCTGTTTTTT.

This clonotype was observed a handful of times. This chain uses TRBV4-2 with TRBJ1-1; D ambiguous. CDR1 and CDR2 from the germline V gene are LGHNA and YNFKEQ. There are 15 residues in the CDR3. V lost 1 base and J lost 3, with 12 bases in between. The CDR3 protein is CASSQGFGSYTEAFF. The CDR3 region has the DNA TGTGCCAGCAGCCAAGGTTTCGGGTCCTACACTGAAGCTTTCTTT.

CDR3 amino acids: CASSPPPRGSTDTQYF. In DNA form, the CDR3 reads TGTGCCAGCAGCCCCCCACCCCGGGGATCAACAGATACGCAGTATTTT. The chain employs TRBV11-2 and TRBJ2-3; a weak D match, TRBD2 (5 bases). Trimming took 5 bases from V and 3 from J, leaving 18 bases between them. CDR1 and CDR2 from the germline V gene are SGHAT and FQNNGV. This CDR3 region has 16 residues.

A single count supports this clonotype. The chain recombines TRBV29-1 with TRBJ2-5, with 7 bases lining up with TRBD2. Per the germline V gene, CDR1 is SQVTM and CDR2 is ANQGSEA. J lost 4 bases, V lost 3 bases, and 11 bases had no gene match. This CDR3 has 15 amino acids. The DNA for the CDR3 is TGCAGCGTTGAGGTTTGGGCGGGAGTCCGAGAGACCCAGTACTTC. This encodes CSVEVWAGVRETQYF.

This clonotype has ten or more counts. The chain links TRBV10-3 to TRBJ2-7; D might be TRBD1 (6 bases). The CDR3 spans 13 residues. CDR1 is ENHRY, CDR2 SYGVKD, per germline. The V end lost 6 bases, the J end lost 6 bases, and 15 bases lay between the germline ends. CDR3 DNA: TGTGCCATCAGCGGGACATCCGCTTCCGAGCAGTACTTC. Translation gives CAISGTSASEQYF.

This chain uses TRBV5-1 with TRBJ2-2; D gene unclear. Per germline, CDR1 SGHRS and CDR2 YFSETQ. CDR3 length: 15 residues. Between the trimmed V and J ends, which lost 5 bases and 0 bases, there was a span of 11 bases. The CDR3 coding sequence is TGCGCCAGCAGTCCGTTGACTCCGAACACCGGGGAGCTGTTTTTT. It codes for CASSPLTPNTGELFF.

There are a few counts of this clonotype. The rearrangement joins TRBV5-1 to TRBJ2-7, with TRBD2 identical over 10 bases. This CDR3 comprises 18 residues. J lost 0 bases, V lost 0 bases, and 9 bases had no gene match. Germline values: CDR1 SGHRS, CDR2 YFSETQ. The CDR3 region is CASSLAPGIAGGSYEQYF. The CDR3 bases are TGCGCCAGCAGCTTGGCCCCCGGTATAGCGGGAGGCTCCTACGAGCAGTACTTC.

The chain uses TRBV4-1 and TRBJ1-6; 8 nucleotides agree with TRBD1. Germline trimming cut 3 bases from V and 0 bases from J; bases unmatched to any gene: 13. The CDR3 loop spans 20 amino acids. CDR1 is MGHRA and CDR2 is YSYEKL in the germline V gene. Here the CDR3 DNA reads TGCGCCAGCAGCCAGGAGGGTGGACAGGGCGTGAACTCCTATAATTCACCCCTCCACTTT. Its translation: CASSQEGGQGVNSYNSPLHF.

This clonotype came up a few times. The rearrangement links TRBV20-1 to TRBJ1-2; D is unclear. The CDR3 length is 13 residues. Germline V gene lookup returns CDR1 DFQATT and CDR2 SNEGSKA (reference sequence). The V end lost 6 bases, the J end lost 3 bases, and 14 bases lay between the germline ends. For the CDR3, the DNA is TGCAGTGCGAGAAACCGGGCCTACTATGGCTACACCTTC. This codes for CSARNRAYYGYTF.